The clone carrying this T cell receptor (beta chain) was detected only once. CDR1 and CDR2 (germline): SGHAT, FQNNGV. This CDR3 has 13 amino acids. Trimming left V 5 bases short and J 5 bases short, with 13 bases between. How the authors handled the data: The assay estimated nucleated cells by amplifying reference gene primers. Method: immunoSEQ multiplex PCR; TCRdb's copy keeps in-frame clones and lacks some. D and trimming were read from the DNA, whereas the V and J calls and clone size are those reported in that table. The sample holds around 130,000 clones, roughly three quarters seen once. The entry originates in a study of blood T cell repertoires in COVID-19. Study context: Material from acute and convalescent COVID-19 was sourced from the United States, Italy and Spain. Sample material is recorded as cDNA or gDNA derived from T cells, B-cell-depleted T cells, or PBMCs.

The rearrangement links TRBV11-2 to TRBJ2-7; D might be TRBD1 (5 bases). The origin of this receptor is a human donor in a cohort sampled during active COVID-19. The sequenced sample consisted of peripheral blood. CDR3 loop: CASSRLGPHEQYF. CDR3 DNA: TGTGCCAGCAGCCGCTTGGGGCCCCACGAGCAGTACTTC. Using reference TRBV11-2 and TRBJ2-7 for the parts outside the CDR3, the full variable domain is EAGVAQSPRYKIIEKRQSVAFWCNPISGHATLYWYQQILGQGPKLLIQFQNNGVVDDSQLPKDRFSAERLKGVDSTLKIQPAKLEDSAVYLCASSRLGPHEQYFGPGTRLTVT.